This T cell receptor (beta chain) was observed in a study of cytomegalovirus exposure and HLA in healthy donors. Background on the study: Most donors, roughly 82% of around 400 genotyped, fell in the Caucasian-associated ancestry cluster.

Whole-study results and caveats: Many donors carried some public TCRs, although rarity characterized most TCR sequences. There were 150 or so TCR beta chains listed as cytomegalovirus-associated.

Details on this clone: As yet, its antigen is unknown.

PCR employed 60 Vbeta and 13 Jbeta primers. Sequenced by immunoSEQ multiplex PCR; TCRdb stores in-frame clones only, minus some. Of 200,000 to 250,000 clones listed, over 75% are singletons. All donors participated as healthy donors of bone marrow. Between the trimmed V and J ends, which lost 4 bases and 2 bases, there was a span of 14 bases. This CDR3 comprises 15 residues. CDR1 is SGHTA, CDR2 FQGTGA, per germline. The chain links TRBV7-3 to TRBJ1-2; TRBD1 is a possible D gene (5 bases). This clonotype originated in a woman in her 30s in good health and CMV-seronegative. Sequencing was carried out using PBMCs. The CDR3 sequence: CASSSSGTSNYGYTF. CDR3 DNA sequence: TGTGCCAGCAGCTCCTCCGGGACTTCGAACTATGGCTACACCTTC.